Given below is one T cell receptor (beta chain) in context. These data belong to a study of blood T cell repertoires in COVID-19. Germline CDR1 KGHSH, CDR2 LQKENI. There are 15 residues in the CDR3. V was clipped by 3 bases and J by 4 bases, with 14 bases between them. The data were produced by immunoSEQ multiplex PCR, yet TCRdb's version contains in-frame clones alone and is incomplete. This table holds hundreds of thousands of clones, about 88% found once. The sample comprised peripheral blood. V gene TRBV18 combines with J gene TRBJ2-3; the D gene is possibly TRBD2 (5 bases). The source of this sequence is a woman in her 70s with COVID-19, enrolled during active disease. The CDR3 loop reads CASSPTSGSPDTQYF. The CDR3 DNA sequence: TGTGCCAGCTCACCCACCTCGGGGAGCCCAGATACGCAGTATTTT.